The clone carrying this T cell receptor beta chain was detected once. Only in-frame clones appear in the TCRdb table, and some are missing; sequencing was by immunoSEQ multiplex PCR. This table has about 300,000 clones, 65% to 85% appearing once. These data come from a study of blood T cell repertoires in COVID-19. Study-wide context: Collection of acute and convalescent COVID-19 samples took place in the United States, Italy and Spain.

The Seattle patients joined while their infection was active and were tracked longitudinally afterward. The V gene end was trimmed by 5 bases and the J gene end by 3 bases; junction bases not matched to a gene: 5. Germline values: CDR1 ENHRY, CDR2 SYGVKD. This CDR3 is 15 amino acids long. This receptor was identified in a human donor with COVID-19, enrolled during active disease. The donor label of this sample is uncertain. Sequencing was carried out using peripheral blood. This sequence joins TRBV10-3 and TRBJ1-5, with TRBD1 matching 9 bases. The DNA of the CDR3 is TGTGCCATCAGTATGGACAGGGGATTCAATCAGCCCCAGCATTTT. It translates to CAISMDRGFNQPQHF.